This TCR beta chain was identified in a study of T cells after yellow fever vaccination. Regarding the study as a whole: CD4 and CD8 compartments shared a small share of clonotypes. Most primary-vaccination clones reappeared after the booster (about 95% CD4, approximately 88% CD8).

About this clonotype itself: Antigen unknown.

TCRdb processed the 5' RACE reads anew with MiXCR; each CDR3 protein has one entry. The sample holds over 150,000 distinct CDR3 sequences, less than 9% seen once. The CDR3 spans 18 residues. The V segment lost 0 bases and the J segment 7 bases; nucleotides outside the gene matches: 9. This TCR was sampled from a man aged 18 to 35 who received the YFV17D yellow fever vaccine. V and J are TRBV12-3 or TRBV12-4 and TRBJ2-1, with TRBD2 matching over 13 bases. This specimen was CD4+ T cells sorted from PBMCs, taken less than 6 days after the first yellow fever vaccination. The CDR3 loop is CASSLAVTSGGPGNEQFF. CDR3 coding DNA: TGTGCCAGCAGTTTAGCGGTGACTAGCGGGGGGCCTGGGAATGAGCAGTTCTTC.